The entry below describes one TCR beta chain. Its target is unknown. This sample stems from a study of T cells in Graves' hyperthyroidism and ophthalmopathy. At the level of the study: At initial diagnosis, before any treatment had begun, peripheral blood was obtained. Regarding the study as a whole: Within blood appeared most thyroid clonotypes that had expanded above 0.001. The model predicted ophthalmopathy a median roughly 6.3 months before onset. Ophthalmopathy was told apart from stable hyperthyroidism by a 13 V-J model.

Amplified regions were TCR beta CDR3 sequences from RNA transcripts. HTBI primers drove first-round RT-PCR of the TCR CDR3. MiXCR, run by TCRdb on the multiplex PCR reads, gives a single entry per CDR3 protein. The profile shows roughly 800,000 distinct CDR3 sequences, about two fifths of them singletons. This CDR3 comprises 13 residues. Per germline, CDR1 GTSNPN and CDR2 SVGIG (reference sequence). Trimming removed 0 bases from V and 8 bases from J, with 13 bases in between. This chain links TRBV30 with TRBJ1-1; a weak D match, TRBD1 (5 bases). The specimen sequenced was blood. This TCR came from a man aged 18 to 30 with Graves' hyperthyroidism. The CDR3 region is CAWSVLGTQEAFF. CDR3 nucleotides: TGTGCCTGGAGTGTACTCGGGACGCAAGAAGCTTTCTTT.